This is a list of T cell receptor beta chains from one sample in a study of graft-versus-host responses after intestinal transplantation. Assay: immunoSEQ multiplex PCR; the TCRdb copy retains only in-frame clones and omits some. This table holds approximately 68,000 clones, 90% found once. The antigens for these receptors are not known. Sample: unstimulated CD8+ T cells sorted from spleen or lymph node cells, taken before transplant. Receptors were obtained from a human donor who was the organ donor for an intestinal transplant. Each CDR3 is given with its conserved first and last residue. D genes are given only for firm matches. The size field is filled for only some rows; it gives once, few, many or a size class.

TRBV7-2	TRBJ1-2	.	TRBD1	CASSRRQGPNYGYTF	TGTGCCAGCAGCCGAAGACAGGGACCCAACTATGGCTACACCTTC
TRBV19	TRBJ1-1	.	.	CASRGGTGPNTEAFF	TGTGCCAGTAGGGGAGGTACAGGACCGAACACTGAAGCTTTCTTT
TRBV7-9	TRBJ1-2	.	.	CASRSLLVHGAYGYTF	TGTGCCAGCAGAAGCTTATTGGTACACGGAGCATATGGCTACACCTTC
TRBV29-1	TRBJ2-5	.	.	CSVEAPGRETQYF	TGCAGCGTTGAAGCCCCGGGAAGGGAGACCCAGTACTTC
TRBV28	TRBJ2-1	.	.	CASSLVGTPNNEQFF	TGTGCCAGCAGTTTAGTAGGGACACCTAACAATGAGCAGTTCTTC
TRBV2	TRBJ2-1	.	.	CASRIHPSYNEQFF	TGTGCCAGCAGGATACACCCCTCCTACAATGAGCAGTTCTTC
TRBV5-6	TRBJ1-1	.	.	CASSWSYTEAFF	TGTGCCAGCAGCTGGAGCTACACTGAAGCTTTCTTT
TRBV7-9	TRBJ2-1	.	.	CASSLADTYNEQFF	TGTGCCAGCAGCTTGGCGGATACCTACAATGAGCAGTTCTTC
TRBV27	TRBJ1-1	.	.	CASSLGALNTEAFF	TGTGCCAGCAGTTTAGGGGCTTTGAACACTGAAGCTTTCTTT
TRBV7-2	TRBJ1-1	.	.	CASSLEFRGINLNTEAFF	TGTGCCAGCAGCTTAGAGTTTAGGGGGATCAACTTGAACACTGAAGCTTTCTTT
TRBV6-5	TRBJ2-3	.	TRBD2	CASQGAGGTDTQYF	TGTGCCAGCCAAGGGGCGGGGGGAACAGATACGCAGTATTTT
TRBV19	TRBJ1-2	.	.	CASGDAVIGYTF	TGTGCCAGTGGAGACGCTGTAATCGGCTACACCTTC
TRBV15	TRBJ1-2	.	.	CATSTRNRGGGGYTF	TGTGCCACCAGCACGAGGAATAGAGGGGGTGGGGGCTACACCTTC
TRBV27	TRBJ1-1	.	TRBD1	CASSSGQGATEAFF	TGTGCCAGCAGTTCGGGACAGGGGGCCACTGAAGCTTTCTTT
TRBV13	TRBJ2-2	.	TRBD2	CASSSGTTFTGELFF	TGTGCCAGCAGTTCCGGGACTACATTCACCGGGGAGCTGTTTTTT
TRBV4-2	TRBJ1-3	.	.	CASSQESTLGAGNTIYF	TGTGCCAGCAGCCAAGAATCCACCTTAGGGGCGGGAAACACCATATATTTT
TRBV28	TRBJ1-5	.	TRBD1	CASSLTGTGQPQHF	TGTGCCAGCAGTTTGACAGGGACGGGGCAGCCCCAGCATTTT
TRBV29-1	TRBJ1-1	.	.	CSVYGGNTEAFF	TGCAGCGTTTACGGGGGTAACACTGAAGCTTTCTTT
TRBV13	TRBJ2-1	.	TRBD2	CASSQLPATSGGANEQFF	TGTGCCAGCAGCCAGCTTCCCGCGACTAGCGGGGGGGCCAATGAGCAGTTCTTC
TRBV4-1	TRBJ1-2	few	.	CASSQGLDIGYGYTF	TGCGCCAGCAGCCAAGGGCTGGACATCGGCTATGGCTACACCTTC
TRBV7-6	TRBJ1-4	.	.	CASSLGGGIGEKLFF	TGTGCCAGCAGCTTAGGGGGAGGGATCGGGGAAAAACTGTTTTTT
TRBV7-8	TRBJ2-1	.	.	CASSLEGGLRNNEQFF	TGTGCCAGCAGCTTAGAGGGGGGGTTACGGAACAATGAGCAGTTCTTC
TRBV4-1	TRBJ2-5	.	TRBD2	CASSQVGTGGIQETQYF	TGCGCCAGCAGCCAAGTCGGTACGGGAGGGATCCAAGAGACCCAGTACTTC
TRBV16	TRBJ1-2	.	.	CASSQSTFGGGYGYTF	TGTGCCAGCAGCCAATCCACTTTCGGGGGTGGCTATGGCTACACCTTC